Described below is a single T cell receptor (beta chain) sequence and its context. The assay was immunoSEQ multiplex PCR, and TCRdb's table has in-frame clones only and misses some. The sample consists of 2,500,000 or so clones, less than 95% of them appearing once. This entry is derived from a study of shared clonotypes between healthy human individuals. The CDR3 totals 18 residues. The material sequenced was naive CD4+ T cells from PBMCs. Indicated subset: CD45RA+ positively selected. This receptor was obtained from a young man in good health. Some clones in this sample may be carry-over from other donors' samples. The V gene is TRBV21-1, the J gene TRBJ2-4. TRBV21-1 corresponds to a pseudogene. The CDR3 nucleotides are TGTGCCAGCAGCAAAGAAGGATTGAGAACGGTAGCCAAAAACATTCAGTACTTC. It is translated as CASSKEGLRTVAKNIQYF.